The sequence of this TCR beta chain was determined in a study of CD8 T cells in Susac syndrome. This clonotype was seen a single time. It was with random hexamers that roughly 0.5 to 1 ug RNA was reverse transcribed. TCRdb independently ran MiXCR on the immunoSEQ multiplex PCR reads; one entry per CDR3 protein. The sample yields roughly 120,000 distinct CDR3 sequences, 90% to 98% seen once. Germline-derived CDR1 and CDR2 are SGHNT and YYREEE (reference sequence). V shed 0 bases and J 7 bases; nucleotides not matched to a gene: 10. The length of the CDR3 is 16 residues. This clonotype originated in a human donor in good health. V and J are TRBV5-4 and TRBJ1-2; TRBD1 aligns across 9 bases. The material sequenced was CD4+ T cells from PBMCs. In DNA, the CDR3 is TGTGCCAGCAGCTTGGTAGGGACAGGGAAGTCTAGTGGCTACACCTTC. It yields the protein CASSLVGTGKSSGYTF.